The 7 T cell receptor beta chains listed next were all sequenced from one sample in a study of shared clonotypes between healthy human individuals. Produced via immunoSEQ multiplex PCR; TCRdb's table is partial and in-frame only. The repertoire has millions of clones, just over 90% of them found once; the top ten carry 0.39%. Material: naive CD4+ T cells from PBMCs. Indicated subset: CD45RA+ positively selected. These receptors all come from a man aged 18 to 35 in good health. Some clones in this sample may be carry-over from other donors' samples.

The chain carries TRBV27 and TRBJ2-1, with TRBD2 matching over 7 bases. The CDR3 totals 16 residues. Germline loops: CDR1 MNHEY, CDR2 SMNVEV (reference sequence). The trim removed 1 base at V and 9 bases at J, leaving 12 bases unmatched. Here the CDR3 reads CASSLFGGGNEGEQFF. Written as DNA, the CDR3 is TGTGCCAGCAGTTTATTTGGGGGAGGGAACGAGGGTGAGCAGTTCTTC.

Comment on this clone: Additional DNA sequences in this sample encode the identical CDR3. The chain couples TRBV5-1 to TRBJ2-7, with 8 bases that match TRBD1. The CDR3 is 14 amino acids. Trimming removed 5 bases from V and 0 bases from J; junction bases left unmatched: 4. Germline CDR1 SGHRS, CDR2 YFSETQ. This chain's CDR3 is CASSTGTGSYEQYF. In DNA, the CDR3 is TGCGCCAGCAGTACGGGGACAGGCTCCTACGAGCAGTACTTC.

The CDR3: CATRGQGQETQYF. The CDR3 nucleotides read TGTGCCACCCGAGGACAGGGCCAAGAGACCCAGTACTTC. This rearrangement joins TRBV27 to TRBJ2-5; 8 bases map to TRBD1. The CDR3 has 13 amino acids. The germline V gene has CDR1 MNHEY and CDR2 SMNVEV (reference sequence). V was clipped by 10 bases and J by 1 base; unmatched bases: 5.

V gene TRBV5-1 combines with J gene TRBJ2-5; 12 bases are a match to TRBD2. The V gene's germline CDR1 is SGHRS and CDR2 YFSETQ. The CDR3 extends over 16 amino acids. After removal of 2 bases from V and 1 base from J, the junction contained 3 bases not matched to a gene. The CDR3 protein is CASSFGLAGLQETQYF. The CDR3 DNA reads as TGCGCCAGCAGCTTCGGACTAGCGGGACTCCAAGAGACCCAGTACTTC. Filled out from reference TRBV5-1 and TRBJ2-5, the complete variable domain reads KAGVTQTPRYLIKTRGQQVTLSCSPISGHRSVSWYQQTPGQGLQFLFEYFSETQRNKGNFPGRFSGRQFSNSRSEMNVSTLELGDSALYLCASSFGLAGLQETQYFGPGTRLLVL.

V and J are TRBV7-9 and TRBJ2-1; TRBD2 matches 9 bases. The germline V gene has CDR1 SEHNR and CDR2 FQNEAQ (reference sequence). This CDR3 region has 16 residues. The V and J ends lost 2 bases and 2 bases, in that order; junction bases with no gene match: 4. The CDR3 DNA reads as TGTGCCAGCAGCTTAATGGGCGGGAGGGCCTACAATGAGCAGTTCTTC. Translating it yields CASSLMGGRAYNEQFF.

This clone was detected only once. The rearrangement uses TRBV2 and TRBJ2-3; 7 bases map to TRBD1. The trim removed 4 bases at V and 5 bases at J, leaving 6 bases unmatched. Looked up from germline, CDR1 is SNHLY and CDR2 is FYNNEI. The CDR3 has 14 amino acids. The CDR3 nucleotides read TGTGCCAGCAGTGTCGACAGGGCGCAAGATACGCAGTATTTT. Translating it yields CASSVDRAQDTQYF.

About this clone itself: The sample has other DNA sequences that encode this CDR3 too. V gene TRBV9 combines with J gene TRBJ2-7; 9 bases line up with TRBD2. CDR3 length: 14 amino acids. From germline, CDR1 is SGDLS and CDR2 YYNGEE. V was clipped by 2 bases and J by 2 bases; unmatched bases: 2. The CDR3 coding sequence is TGTGCCAGCAGCGTGGCGGGAGGGCCCTACGAGCAGTACTTC. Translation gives CASSVAGGPYEQYF.